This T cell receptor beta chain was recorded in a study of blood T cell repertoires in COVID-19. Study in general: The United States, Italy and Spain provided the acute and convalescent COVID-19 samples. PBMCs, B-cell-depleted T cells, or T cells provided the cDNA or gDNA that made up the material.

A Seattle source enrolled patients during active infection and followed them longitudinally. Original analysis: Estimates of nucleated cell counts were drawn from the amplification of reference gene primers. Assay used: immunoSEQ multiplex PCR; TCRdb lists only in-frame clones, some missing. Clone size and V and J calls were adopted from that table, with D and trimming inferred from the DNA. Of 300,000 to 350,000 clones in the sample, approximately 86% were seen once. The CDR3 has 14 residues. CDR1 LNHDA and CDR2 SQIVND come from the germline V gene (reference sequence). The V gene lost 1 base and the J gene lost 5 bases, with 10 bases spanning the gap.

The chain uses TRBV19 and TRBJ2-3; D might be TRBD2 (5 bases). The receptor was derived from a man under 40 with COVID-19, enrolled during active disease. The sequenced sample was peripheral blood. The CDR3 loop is CASSIAPGRDTQYF. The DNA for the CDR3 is TGTGCCAGTAGTATAGCACCGGGAAGAGATACGCAGTATTTT.